These T cell receptor beta chains were read from a single sample in a study of T cells in Graves' hyperthyroidism and ophthalmopathy. One entry per CDR3 protein, called by TCRdb with MiXCR from the multiplex PCR reads. The sample contains around 700,000 distinct CDR3 sequences, 18% of which appear only once. Sequenced: blood. Source of these receptors: a woman aged 50 to 65 with Graves' hyperthyroidism that later progressed to Graves' ophthalmopathy. Both conserved end residues are part of each CDR3. Fields, in order: J gene, V gene, CDR3 protein.

TRBJ1-2 | TRBV6-1 | CASSMDTGNYGYTF
TRBJ2-5 | TRBV5-1 | CASNSGTSGAETQYF
TRBJ1-6 | TRBV5-1 | CASSSGQTDDFINSPLHF
TRBJ1-1 | TRBV6-5 | CASSYYRDAEAFF
TRBJ1-1 | TRBV20-1 | CSAPTGWDTEAFF
TRBJ2-1 | TRBV18 | CASSPTRGVSSYNEQFF
TRBJ1-1 | TRBV29-1 | CSEKGENTEAFF
TRBJ2-5 | TRBV2 | CASNREETQYF
TRBJ2-1 | TRBV20-1 | CSAKDSGGVKYNEQFF
TRBJ1-1 | TRBV5-1 | CASSLAVQGTNTEAFF
TRBJ1-2 | TRBV2 | CASTPRAEGYGYTF
TRBJ2-6 | TRBV30 | CAWSRGLSSGANVLTF
TRBJ2-1 | TRBV30 | CAWRSTPGTGSYNEQFF
TRBJ2-1 | TRBV13 | CASSWLAGGINEQFF
TRBJ2-5 | TRBV6-5 | CASSRTVFETQYF
TRBJ1-1 | TRBV14 | CASSPPGQGGVTEAFF
TRBJ1-1 | TRBV5-1 | CASSSGTMDTEAFF
TRBJ2-1 | TRBV5-1 | CASSSGLAGVYNEQFF
TRBJ2-2 | TRBV20-1 | CSARVSRGGNTGELFF
TRBJ2-1 | TRBV6-1 | CASTPSSGGNNEQFF
TRBJ1-3 | TRBV3-1 | CASSQGWAENTIYF
TRBJ1-4 | TRBV6-2/TRBV6-3 | CASSSSADTGEKLFF
TRBJ2-6 | TRBV30 | CASGGDLSGANVLTF
TRBJ2-1 | TRBV3-1 | CASSQDHRGRSEFF
TRBJ2-7 | TRBV18 | CASSPVGQGTHEQYF